These 7 T cell receptor beta chains were all obtained from the same sample, sequenced in a study of T-cell reconstitution after alpha-beta-depleted transplantation in children. Unique molecular identifiers were used to barcode this TCRbeta library. MiXCR, run by TCRdb on the PCR reads, gives a single entry per CDR3 protein. The repertoire includes hundreds of thousands of distinct CDR3 sequences, roughly a tenth of them detected once, and 4% sits in the top ten. The sample consisted of PBMCs from the stem cell graft donor, taken from the stem cell graft. These TCRs come from a human donor who donated a stem cell graft to a child with acute myeloid leukemia.

This clonotype was counted ten times or more. The V gene is TRBV7-6, the J gene TRBJ2-1; D ambiguous. This CDR3 has 13 amino acids. The germline CDR1 and CDR2 sequences are SGHVS and FNYEAQ. Trimming left V 5 bases short and J 4 bases short, with 9 bases between. CDR3 DNA sequence: TGTGCCAGCAGCCCCCCCGGATACAATGAGCAGTTCTTC. Translated, it gives CASSPPGYNEQFF.

This clonotype was counted ten times or more. The chain carries TRBV5-1 and TRBJ1-6; maybe TRBD1 (5 bases). V gave up 2 bases and J gave up 6 bases, with 12 bases separating them. CDR1 is SGHRS and CDR2 is YFSETQ in the germline V gene. This CDR3 has 15 amino acids. CDR3 DNA: TGCGCCAGCAGCTTCTCGGCAGGGCCTAATTCACCCCTCCACTTT. Translating gives CASSFSAGPNSPLHF.

The CDR3 region is CASSLRRYQETQYF. The CDR3 DNA sequence: TGTGCCAGCAGCTTGAGGCGCTACCAAGAGACCCAGTACTTC. The chain carries TRBV7-2 and TRBJ2-5; D uncertain. The ends were cut back, 3 bases at V and 0 bases at J, with 8 bases in the middle. CDR3 length: 14 residues. Germline V CDR1 and CDR2: SGHTA, FQGNSA.

This clonotype was recorded many times. The chain recombines TRBV6-1 with TRBJ2-7; D is uncertain. V was pared by 2 bases and J by 5 bases, with 13 bases between. Germline V gene sequence: CDR1 MNHNS, CDR2 SASEGT. The CDR3 extends over 14 amino acids. CDR3 in amino acids: CASSERANRDEQYF. The CDR3 nucleotides read TGTGCCAGCAGTGAACGGGCAAATCGGGACGAGCAGTACTTC.

The rearrangement joins TRBV30 to TRBJ1-3; D might be TRBD1 (5 bases). The CDR3 runs 13 residues. Germline CDR1 GTSNPN, CDR2 SVGIG (reference sequence). V was shortened by 5 bases and J by 4 bases, with 12 bases between the two germline ends. CDR3 residues: CAWDSQGGNTIYF. The CDR3 DNA follows: TGTGCCTGGGACAGCCAAGGGGGAAACACCATATATTTT.

V and J are TRBV6-2 or TRBV6-3 and TRBJ2-1, with TRBD2 matching over 10 bases. The CDR3 totals 17 residues. Germline V gene data show CDR1 as MNHEY and CDR2 as SVGEGT. The V segment lost 4 bases and the J segment 8 bases; nucleotides outside the gene matches: 14. CDR3 amino acids: CASSSPVWLAGVDEQFF. The CDR3 coding sequence is TGTGCCAGCAGTTCTCCTGTGTGGCTAGCGGGAGTCGATGAGCAGTTCTTC.

The genes are TRBV4-3 and TRBJ2-1, with D uncertain. V was clipped by 0 bases and J by 7 bases, with 7 bases between them. Germline V CDR1 and CDR2: LGHNA, YSLEER. The CDR3 runs to 13 residues. The CDR3 region has the DNA TGCGCCAGCAGCCAAGAGGGCCCAAATGAGCAGTTCTTC. It translates to CASSQEGPNEQFF.